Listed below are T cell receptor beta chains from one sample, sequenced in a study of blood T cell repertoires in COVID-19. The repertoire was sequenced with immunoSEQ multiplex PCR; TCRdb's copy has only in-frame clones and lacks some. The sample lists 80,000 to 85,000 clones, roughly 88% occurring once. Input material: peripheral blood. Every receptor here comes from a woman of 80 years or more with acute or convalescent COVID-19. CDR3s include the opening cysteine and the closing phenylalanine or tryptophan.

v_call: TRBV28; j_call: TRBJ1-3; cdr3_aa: CASSSYDYISGNTIYF
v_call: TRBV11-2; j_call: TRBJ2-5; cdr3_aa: CASSLLVSGVQYF
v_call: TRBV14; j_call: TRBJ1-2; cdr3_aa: CASSQVAGVGYTF
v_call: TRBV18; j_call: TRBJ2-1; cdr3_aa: CASSLDTYNEQFF
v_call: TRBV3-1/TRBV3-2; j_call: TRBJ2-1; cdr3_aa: CASSQEAPRDEQFF
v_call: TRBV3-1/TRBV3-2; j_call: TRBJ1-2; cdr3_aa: CASSHRDRASGYTF
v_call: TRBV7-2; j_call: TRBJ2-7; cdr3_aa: CASSYRTSGSHSYEQYF
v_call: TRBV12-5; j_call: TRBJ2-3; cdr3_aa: CASGPGQGAPRTDTQYF
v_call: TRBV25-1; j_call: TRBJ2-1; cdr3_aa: CASSERSSSYNEQFF
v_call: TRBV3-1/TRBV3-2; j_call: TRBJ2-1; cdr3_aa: CASSQDRTSGYNEQFF
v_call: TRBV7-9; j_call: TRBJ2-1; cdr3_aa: CASSPTQYNEQFF
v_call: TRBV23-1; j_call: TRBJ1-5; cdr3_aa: CASSQRGGTEKPHSNQPQHF
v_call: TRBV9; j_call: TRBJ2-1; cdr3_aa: CASSPRLGFDNEQFF
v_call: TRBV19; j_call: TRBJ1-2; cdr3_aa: CASSIGGTGLHYGYTF
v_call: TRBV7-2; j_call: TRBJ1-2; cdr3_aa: CASSLGTSGYGYTF
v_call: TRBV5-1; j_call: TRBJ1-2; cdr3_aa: CASSPRQGLYGYTF
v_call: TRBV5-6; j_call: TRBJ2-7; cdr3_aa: CASSLLRSGGTYEQYF
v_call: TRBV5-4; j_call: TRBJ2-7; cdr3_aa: CASSLGGAGGFSYEQYF
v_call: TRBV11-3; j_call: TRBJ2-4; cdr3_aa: CASTQGEVGNIQYF